These 8 T cell receptor beta chains were all obtained from the same sample, sequenced in a study of a mutant IDH1 vaccine in newly diagnosed glioma. Antigens for these TCRs are unknown. Time point defined: week 11, during vaccination. Vaccination comprised doses that each held 300 ug of mutant IDH1 20-mer peptide, plus topical imiquimod. The data were produced by immunoSEQ multiplex PCR, yet TCRdb's version contains in-frame clones alone and is incomplete. The sample contains about 130,000 clones, about 82% of which appear only once. The sequencing used PBMCs, collected from a glioma patient whose treatment included an IDH1 peptide vaccine. The receptor set was obtained from a man aged 40-55 years with glioma.

This clone was detected a few times. The rearrangement uses TRBV7-3 and TRBJ2-2; 7 bases are a match to TRBD1. CDR1 is SGHTA, CDR2 FQGTGA, per germline. The CDR3 totals 13 residues. Trimming removed 5 bases from V and 6 bases from J; junction bases left unmatched: 3. CDR3: CASSGDRAGELFF. Written as DNA, the CDR3 is TGTGCCAGCAGCGGAGACAGGGCCGGGGAGCTGTTTTTT.

The chain recombines TRBV5-4 with TRBJ2-7, with TRBD2 as a possible D gene (7 bases). V lost 4 bases and J lost 3, with 17 bases in between. The CDR3 has 15 residues. Germline CDR1 is SGHNT and CDR2 is YYREEE (reference sequence). Here the CDR3 reads CASSGEGGILYEQYF. CDR3 nucleotides: TGTGCCAGCAGCGGCGAGGGGGGGATACTCTACGAGCAGTACTTC.

The chain carries TRBV13 and TRBJ1-1; D perhaps matches TRBD1 (5 bases). Trimming shortened V by 5 bases and J by 2 bases, and 9 bases separated the two germline ends. The CDR3 contains 13 residues. The germline gives CDR1 PRHDT, CDR2 FYEKMQ (reference sequence). The CDR3 sequence: CASSLGGNTEAFF. The DNA for the CDR3 is TGTGCCAGCAGCCTGGGGGGAAACACTGAAGCTTTCTTT.

This chain uses TRBV15 with TRBJ1-2; 10 bases match TRBD1. Germline V gene data show CDR1 as LNHNV and CDR2 as YYDKDF (reference sequence). The J segment lost 10 bases and the V segment lost 3 bases, leaving 8 bases of the junction unmatched. This CDR3 is built from 14 residues. The CDR3 nucleotides are TGTGCCACCAGCAGGGACCGGGACAGGGGTGTCTACACCTTC. It translates to CATSRDRDRGVYTF. Full variable domain (remainder filled in from reference TRBV15 and TRBJ1-2): DAMVIQNPRYQVTQFGKPVTLSCSQTLNHNVMYWYQQKSSQAPKLLFHYYDKDFNNEADTPDNFQSRRPNTSFCFLDIRSPGLGDTAMYLCATSRDRDRGVYTFGSGTRLTVV.

The chain is built from TRBV10-3 and TRBJ1-1; D possibly corresponds to TRBD1 (6 bases). Trimming took 10 bases from V and 4 from J, leaving 10 bases between them. The CDR3 runs to 11 residues. CDR1 and CDR2 (germline): ENHRY, SYGVKD. The CDR3 bases are TGTGCCACCGGAGGGGGCACTGAAGCTTTCTTT. This translates into CATGGGTEAFF.

The rearrangement links TRBV6-1 to TRBJ1-5, with D possibly being TRBD1 (6 bases). The V gene lost 1 base and the J gene lost 7 bases, with 14 bases spanning the gap. Germline CDR1 reads MNHNS; CDR2 reads SASEGT. This CDR3 contains 15 residues. This CDR3 reads CASSEGLTGRQPQHF. In DNA, the CDR3 is TGTGCCAGCAGTGAAGGTCTCACAGGGCGCCAGCCCCAGCATTTT.

The chain links TRBV30 to TRBJ2-7; D gene uncertain. In germline, CDR1 is GTSNPN, CDR2 SVGIG (reference sequence). Trimming took off 8 bases at V and 2 bases at J, with 13 bases between the two ends. This CDR3 has 12 residues. The CDR3 coding sequence is TGTGCCATGGTCCTGATCACCTACGAGCAGTACTTC. Its translation: CAMVLITYEQYF.

This chain uses TRBV27 with TRBJ1-6, with TRBD1 matching 10 bases. CDR3 size: 17 residues. The trim removed 1 base at V and 5 bases at J, leaving 5 bases unmatched. CDR1 is MNHEY and CDR2 is SMNVEV in the germline V gene (reference sequence). The CDR3 bases are TGTGCCAGCAGTTTATTAACCGGGACAGGGGATAATTCACCCCTCCACTTT. This translates into CASSLLTGTGDNSPLHF.